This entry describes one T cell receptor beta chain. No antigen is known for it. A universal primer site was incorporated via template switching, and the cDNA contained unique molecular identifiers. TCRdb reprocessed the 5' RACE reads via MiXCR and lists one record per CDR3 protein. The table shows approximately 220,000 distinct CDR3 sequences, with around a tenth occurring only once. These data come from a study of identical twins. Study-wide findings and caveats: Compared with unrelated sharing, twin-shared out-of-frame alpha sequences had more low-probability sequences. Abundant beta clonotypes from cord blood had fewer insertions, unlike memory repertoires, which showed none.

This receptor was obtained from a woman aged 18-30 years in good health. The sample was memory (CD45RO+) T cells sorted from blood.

As DNA, the CDR3 is TGTGCCAGCAGTCGAAAACTCGGAGCGGGAGGGACCGGGGAGCTGTTTTTT. It is translated as CASSRKLGAGGTGELFF. The V gene is TRBV5-4, the J gene TRBJ2-2; 10 nucleotides align to TRBD2. With V trimmed by 5 bases and J by 5 bases, 12 bases remained unmatched. Germline-derived CDR1 and CDR2 are SGHNT and YYREEE (reference sequence). The CDR3 runs 17 residues.